The present entry profiles one TCR beta chain with its context. This clonotype was observed at least ten times. The clone's antigen remains unknown. It has no much larger one-base neighbor in the sample; base qualities were not kept. Library generation was performed with 3' RACE. To correct PCR amplification bias, TCR libraries were generated from RNA with a 3' RACE protocol that used unique molecular identifiers. As many as 12 amplicon libraries were pooled and then sequenced on an Illumina MiSeq using v2 2x250 paired-end chemistry. Per the source publication's procedure: Reads were processed with Decombinator to assign V and J genes and CDR3, with barcode-based error and PCR bias correction. Repertoires were subsampled to equal depth before Gini coefficients were calculated with the R ineq package. GLIPH, Hamming distance and a shared triplet metric were used to assess CDR3 similarity. The raw public reads went through TCRdb reprocessing: fastp at Q25, MiXCR clone calling, in-frame beta chains kept. Rows are combined by CDR3 protein, so each entry shows the most common genes and DNA. The V and J calls here are based on TCRdb, not the publication. This sample lists about 15,000 distinct CDR3 sequences; about 3.6% were detected once. The top ten constitute about a third of the sample.

Reading the label with the study, this specimen's treatment or condition is: PENTA 11 planned treatment interruption arm or continuous ART arm. The participants, all children from the United Kingdom aged 2 to 15 years, had been on at least three-drug ART for a minimum of 24 weeks. Cryopreserved PBMCs containing at least 5 million viable cells were needed, and four candidate patients were excluded because their viable PBMC yield was low. Memory CD8+ CD45RO+ CD45RA- T cells were FACS-sorted from thawed PBMCs on a FACSAria III cell sorter. Sorted cells were fixed, and RNA was extracted using the RNeasy FFPE kit followed by the RNeasy Micro kit. CDR1 and CDR2 were assigned from the germline V gene (reference sequence) as SEHNR and FQNEAQ. A distance of 16 bases separates the germline ends of V and J, which lose 3 bases and 5 bases respectively. The CDR3 has 15 amino acids, counting the end cysteine and phenylalanine. Of the read, only the CDR3 DNA is kept; its 45 bases are in frame from base 1.

This entry is derived from a study of HIV-infected children after antiretroviral therapy interruption (dated by TCRdb to about 2019). For the study in its entirety: All eight included children had a CD4+ count above 500 and a viral load below 50 copies/ml, with four on planned treatment interruption and four on continuous treatment. The interruption group had a median age of about 8.8 years, and the continuous treatment group had a median age of around 8 years. Recorded exposure to EBV and CMV was present in most of the participating children. For the interruption arm, samples were taken at week 0, at week 12, at the end of interruption (week 24 or 48), and roughly 3 years after the study ended. In the continuous-treatment arm, samples from corresponding weeks 0, 48 and 150 were analyzed. Alongside thymic output measurements, TCR repertoires of children on planned treatment interruption were compared with TCR repertoires of children on continuous antiretroviral treatment. Findings and caveats that apply to the study as a whole: In the naive CD4+ repertoires of PTI patients, CDR3 sharing between time points dropped after the start of interruption, while many sequences were shared between the end of interruption and 3 years later. In a few patients, shared-triplet CDR3 clusters rose after interruption, but the overall increase reached significance only when one outlier patient was excluded. The small number of patients is a limitation of the study, so the data should be interpreted with caution.

This TCR was recovered from a pool of human donors with HIV. Specimen: CD45RO+ CD8+ T cells from PBMCs, pooled from several time points, collected from a donor given antiretroviral therapy, either interrupted or continuous. The cell subset or site tag for this specimen amounts to: memory CD8+ CD45RO+ CD45RA- T cells. The V gene is TRBV7-9 and the J gene is TRBJ2-5; the D region possibly corresponds to TRBD1 (6 bases align). The encoded CDR3 is CASSFPQGPVETQYF. The nucleotide sequence is TGTGCCAGCAGCTTTCCCCAGGGGCCAGTGGAGACCCAGTACTTC.